The 24 T cell receptor beta chains presented below share a single source sample, sequenced in a study of cytomegalovirus exposure and HLA in healthy donors. Sequencing was performed with immunoSEQ multiplex PCR; in TCRdb, only in-frame clones are kept and a portion is missing. This sample has over 45,000 clones, with more than 85% found just once. The sample consisted of PBMCs. The receptors shown here come from a woman in her late teens or twenties in good health and CMV-seronegative.

The rearrangement joins TRBV19 to TRBJ1-2, with 7 positions matching TRBD1. With 10 bases clipped from V and 6 bases from J, the junction kept 5 bases outside the gene matches. The CDR3 consists of 11 residues. Germline values: CDR1 LNHDA, CDR2 SQIVND (reference sequence). CDR3 in DNA: TGTGCCACCCGACAGGGTCATGGCTACACCTTC. Protein: CATRQGHGYTF.

The genes are TRBV6-5 and TRBJ2-1, with a possible D match to TRBD1 (6 bases). CDR3 length equals 13 residues. CDR1 is MNHEY, CDR2 SVGAGI, per germline. V shed 6 bases and J shed 8 bases, with 14 bases lying between them. The CDR3 is CASRLDSFDEQFF. The CDR3 bases are TGTGCCAGCAGGTTGGACAGTTTCGATGAGCAGTTCTTC.

The chain joins TRBV27 to TRBJ1-3, with D perhaps TRBD1 (5 bases). There are 15 residues in the CDR3. Germline V CDR1 and CDR2: MNHEY, SMNVEV (reference sequence). Trimming removed 3 bases from V and 0 bases from J, with 9 bases in between. CDR3 protein: CASSFLGGSGNTIYF. The CDR3 nucleotides read TGTGCCAGCAGTTTCCTGGGGGGCTCTGGAAACACCATATATTTT.

V and J are TRBV2 and TRBJ2-7; TRBD2 is a possible D gene (6 bases). Per the germline V gene, CDR1 is SNHLY and CDR2 is FYNNEI. V was trimmed by 4 bases and J by 3 bases, leaving 10 bases between them. The CDR3 is made up of 13 amino acids. CDR3: CASSGGLLYEQYF. The CDR3 DNA reads as TGTGCCAGCAGTGGAGGACTACTCTACGAGCAGTACTTC. The variable domain in full, with the rest retrieved from reference TRBV2 and TRBJ2-7, is EPEVTQTPSHQVTQMGQEVILRCVPISNHLYFYWYRQILGQKVEFLVSFYNNEISEKSEIFDDQFSVERPDGSNFTLKIRSTKLEDSAMYFCASSGGLLYEQYFGPGTRLTVT.

The V gene is TRBV5-1, the J gene TRBJ2-7; 7 bases match TRBD2. CDR1 SGHRS and CDR2 YFSETQ come from the germline V gene. V was pared by 1 base and J by 7 bases, with 14 bases of the junction left unmatched. This CDR3 has 16 residues. The CDR3 nucleotides read TGCGCCAGCAGCTTGTATCAGCGGGGCCCCACTACTGAGCAGTACTTC. Its translation is CASSLYQRGPTTEQYF.

The chain carries TRBV5-4 and TRBJ2-1, with 7 bases identical to TRBD1. Germline values: CDR1 SGHNT, CDR2 YYREEE (reference sequence). This CDR3 contains 16 residues. The junction had 15 bases not matched to a gene; V was cut back by 3 bases and J by 9 bases. CDR3 nucleotide sequence: TGTGCCAGCAGCTCCCCCCGGGACAGCTTTTCTGGTGAGCAGTTCTTC. Protein: CASSSPRDSFSGEQFF.

The V and J genes are TRBV27 and TRBJ2-5, with 7 bases aligning to TRBD1. The CDR3 has 13 residues. The germline V gene has CDR1 MNHEY and CDR2 SMNVEV (reference sequence). J gave up 4 bases and V 5 bases, and 4 bases lay outside the gene matches. CDR3 nucleotide sequence: TGTGCCAGCAGTGGGACAGTCCGAGAGACCCAGTACTTC. It translates to CASSGTVRETQYF.

V and J are TRBV7-2 and TRBJ2-7, with 9 bases aligning to TRBD2. Germline lookup yields CDR1 SGHTA and CDR2 FQGNSA. V trimming: 0 bases; J trimming: 2 bases; junction bases outside the gene matches: 5. The CDR3 has 16 residues. The chain's CDR3 is CASSLAVTSGAYEQYF. Written as DNA, the CDR3 is TGTGCCAGCAGCTTAGCCGTGACTAGCGGAGCCTACGAGCAGTACTTC.

This clone was seen just once. Here the CDR3 DNA reads TGTGCCAGCAATTTAGGGACAGGGTCGGACGAGCAGTACTTC. Translating it yields CASNLGTGSDEQYF. This chain joins TRBV2 and TRBJ2-7, with 9 bases matching TRBD1. CDR1 SNHLY and CDR2 FYNNEI come from the germline V gene. The CDR3 length is 14 residues. The V segment lost 7 bases and the J segment 5 bases; nucleotides outside the gene matches: 9.

This chain joins TRBV11-3 and TRBJ2-7, with D possibly matching TRBD1 (6 bases). The germline V gene encodes CDR1 SGHNT and CDR2 YENEEA. The V end was cut by 4 bases, the J end by 1 base, with 17 bases between. This CDR3 spans 16 amino acids. The CDR3 loop reads CASSSSTIQGSYEQYV. The CDR3 DNA is TGTGCCAGCAGCTCCTCTACCATACAGGGATCCTACGAGCAGTACGTC.

The chain recombines TRBV7-3 with TRBJ1-6; perhaps TRBD1 as D (5 bases). There are 15 residues in the CDR3. Trimming removed 0 bases from V and 7 bases from J, with 10 bases in between. Germline values: CDR1 SGHTA, CDR2 FQGTGA. For the CDR3, the DNA is TGTGCCAGCAGCTTAACCGCCCGGGGGAATTCACCCCTCCACTTT. It translates to CASSLTARGNSPLHF.

The chain links TRBV7-6 to TRBJ2-1, with D unresolved. In germline, CDR1 is SGHVS, CDR2 FNYEAQ. V lost 3 bases, J lost 3 bases, and 6 bases lay in between. CDR3 length: 13 amino acids. CDR3 bases: TGTGCCAGCAGCTTGGCCCACTACAATGAGCAGTTCTTC. This sequence encodes CASSLAHYNEQFF. Full variable domain (rest looked up from reference TRBV7-6 and TRBJ2-1): GAGVSQSPRYKVTKRGQDVALRCDPISGHVSLYWYRQALGQGPEFLTYFNYEAQQDKSGLPNDRFSAERPEGSISTLTIQRTEQRDSAMYRCASSLAHYNEQFFGPGTRLTVL.

V gene TRBV5-6 combines with J gene TRBJ2-5; D is perhaps TRBD1 (8 bases). In germline, CDR1 is SGHDT, CDR2 YYEEEE. Trimming cost V 4 bases and J 3 bases, with 19 bases left between them. The CDR3 runs 16 residues. CDR3 in amino acids: CASSTPGGRGEETQYF. The CDR3 region has the DNA TGTGCCAGCAGCACACCAGGGGGCCGGGGGGAAGAGACCCAGTACTTC.

The chain links TRBV9 to TRBJ2-3, with TRBD2 matching over 13 bases. CDR1 SGDLS and CDR2 YYNGEE come from the germline V gene. This CDR3 region has 18 residues. The V and J ends lost 3 bases and 6 bases, in that order; junction bases with no gene match: 13. Here the CDR3 DNA reads TGTGCCAGCAGCGGTGAGGGGGGACTAGCGGGATCCGGGGATACGCAGTATTTT. Translated, it gives CASSGEGGLAGSGDTQYF.

The gene calls are TRBV5-1 and TRBJ2-5; weak D call: TRBD2 (6 bases). This CDR3 is built from 15 residues. Germline CDR1 and CDR2: SGHRS and YFSETQ. V lost 0 bases to trimming and J lost 3 bases, with 12 bases between them. CDR3 in DNA: TGCGCCAGCAGCTTGGAAGACCGGAGGGAAGAGACCCAGTACTTC. Its translation: CASSLEDRREETQYF.

The chain carries TRBV5-1 and TRBJ2-3; a possible D gene is TRBD1 (8 bases). The CDR3 contains 15 residues. CDR1 and CDR2 from the germline V gene are SGHRS and YFSETQ. Deletions cut 3 bases from V and 3 bases from J, with 14 bases between. CDR3 nucleotide sequence: TGCGCCAGCAGCTCCGGACAGGGAGGGACAGATACGCAGTATTTT. The encoded protein is CASSSGQGGTDTQYF.

The DNA for the CDR3 is TGCAGCGTGAAGGGGAACCTTCTGAACACTGAAGCTTTCTTT. Amino acid sequence: CSVKGNLLNTEAFF. The J gene is TRBJ1-1, the V gene TRBV29-1; D may be TRBD1 (5 bases). V shed 6 bases and J shed 0 bases, with 14 bases lying between them. Germline V CDR1 and CDR2: SQVTM, ANQGSEA. The CDR3 has 14 amino acids.

The V and J genes are TRBV6-5 and TRBJ2-7; D possibly corresponds to TRBD2 (5 bases). The CDR3 spans 15 residues. V was clipped by 6 bases and J by 0 bases, with 15 bases between them. Per germline, CDR1 MNHEY and CDR2 SVGAGI. The DNA for the CDR3 is TGTGCCAGCAGGAGGACGCGGGTCAGCTCCTACGAGCAGTACGTC. Protein sequence: CASRRTRVSSYEQYV.

The rearrangement links TRBV27 to TRBJ2-3; possibly TRBD2 for D (5 bases). Trimming stripped 5 bases from V and 5 bases from J, with 14 bases between. The CDR3 is made up of 14 amino acids. The germline V gene encodes CDR1 MNHEY and CDR2 SMNVEV (reference sequence). In DNA form, the CDR3 reads TGTGCCAGCAGTCTAGGACTCACGGTAGATACGCAGTATTTT. This gives the protein CASSLGLTVDTQYF.

The gene calls are TRBV6-1 and TRBJ2-3; no clear D. Trimming shortened V by 6 bases and J by 0 bases, and 10 bases separated the two germline ends. Germline assignment: CDR1 MNHNS and CDR2 SASEGT. The length of the CDR3 is 14 residues. CDR3 sequence: CASSALTSTDTQYF. DNA of the CDR3: TGTGCCAGCAGCGCTTTGACTAGCACAGATACGCAGTATTTT.

The gene calls are TRBV5-8 and TRBJ2-7, with D unclear. Germline assignment: CDR1 SGHTS and CDR2 YDEGEE. Between the trimmed V and J ends, which lost 2 bases and 2 bases, there was a span of 11 bases. The CDR3 is made up of 14 amino acids. CDR3 amino acids: CASSFSDTTYEQYV. CDR3 coding DNA: TGTGCCAGCAGCTTTTCCGATACTACCTACGAGCAGTACGTC.

The gene calls are TRBV9 and TRBJ2-7; 9 bases match TRBD2. Germline CDR1 SGDLS, CDR2 YYNGEE. The CDR3 sequence is 14 residues long. Trimming at V came to 7 bases and at J to 1 base, leaving 6 bases not matched to a gene. The CDR3 DNA sequence: TGTGCCAGCTTATCACTAGCGGGTTCCTACGAGCAGTACGTC. It codes for CASLSLAGSYEQYV.

This chain uses TRBV5-1 with TRBJ2-5; maybe TRBD1 (5 bases). The germline V gene has CDR1 SGHRS and CDR2 YFSETQ. Trimming took 3 bases from V and 0 from J, leaving 6 bases between them. The CDR3 contains 13 residues. The CDR3, as DNA: TGCGCCAGCAGCTGGACAAACCAAGAGACCCAGTACTTC. Translated: CASSWTNQETQYF.

This chain uses TRBV29-1 with TRBJ2-7; 9 positions agree with TRBD1. Looked up from germline, CDR1 is SQVTM and CDR2 is ANQGSEA. The CDR3 extends over 13 amino acids. J was trimmed by 2 bases and V by 5 bases; bases with no gene match: 4. The CDR3 loop reads CSVSQGAAYEQYF. As DNA, the CDR3 is TGCAGCGTTTCACAGGGGGCAGCCTACGAGCAGTACTTC.